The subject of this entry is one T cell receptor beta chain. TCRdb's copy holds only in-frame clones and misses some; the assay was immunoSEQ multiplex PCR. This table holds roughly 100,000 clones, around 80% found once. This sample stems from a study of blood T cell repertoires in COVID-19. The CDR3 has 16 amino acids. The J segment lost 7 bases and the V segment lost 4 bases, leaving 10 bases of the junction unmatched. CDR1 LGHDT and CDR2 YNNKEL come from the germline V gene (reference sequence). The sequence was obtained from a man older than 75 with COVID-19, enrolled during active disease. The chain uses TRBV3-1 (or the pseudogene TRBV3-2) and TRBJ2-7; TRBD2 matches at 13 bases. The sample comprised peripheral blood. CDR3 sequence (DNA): TGTGCCAGCAGCCCAAGGAGGACTAGCGGGAGTGGTGAGCAGTACTTC. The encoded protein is CASSPRRTSGSGEQYF.